This is a list of T cell receptor beta chains from one sample in a study of T cell responses to AZD1222 COVID-19 vaccine. Produced via immunoSEQ multiplex PCR; TCRdb's table is partial and in-frame only. The sample records approximately 130,000 clones, approximately 93% being singletons. Sequencing used peripheral blood, obtained on day 0 of AZD1222 vaccination. Every receptor here comes from an adult in good health. CDR3s include the opening cysteine and the closing phenylalanine or tryptophan. D genes are given only for firm matches. Clone size is shown for a subset of rows, as once, few, many or a class of expanded clone.

TRBJ1-2	.	few	TRBV12-3/TRBV12-4	TGTGCCAGCAGTCTACAGGGATCTGGCTACACCTTC	CASSLQGSGYTF
TRBJ1-3	.	.	TRBV7-9	TGTGCCAGCAGTTACACCGGGACGGACTCTGGAAACACCATATATTTT	CASSYTGTDSGNTIYF
TRBJ1-2	.	.	TRBV5-1	TGCGCCAGCAGCTTGGATATCGGGACCGGTAACTATGGCTACACCTTC	CASSLDIGTGNYGYTF
TRBJ1-2	.	.	TRBV4-2	TGTGCCAGCAGCCAAGATGGGCGCGGAGGCTACACCTTC	CASSQDGRGGYTF
TRBJ1-5	.	.	TRBV7-9	TGTGCCAGCAGCTTGGAGAATGGTCAGCCCCAGCATTTT	CASSLENGQPQHF
TRBJ2-5	.	.	TRBV5-4	TGTGCCAGCAGCCACCGGACGGGATTAACGGCCCAGTACTTC	CASSHRTGLTAQYF
TRBJ2-4	.	.	TRBV19	TGTGCCAGTAGTATGAACAGGGACGCCTCTATTCAGTACTTC	CASSMNRDASIQYF
TRBJ1-4	.	.	TRBV28	TGTGCCAGCAGCCGAGACAGAGCAACTAATGAAAAACTGTTTTTT	CASSRDRATNEKLFF
TRBJ1-3	.	.	TRBV6-2/TRBV6-3	TGTGCCAGCAGTTACTTACACCGATCTGGAAACACCATATATTTT	CASSYLHRSGNTIYF
TRBJ2-1	TRBD2	.	TRBV18	TGTGCCAGCTCACCCCAGGGGACTAGCGGGAGATCCTACAATGAGCAGTTCTTC	CASSPQGTSGRSYNEQFF
TRBJ2-1	.	.	TRBV4-3	TGCGCCAGCAGCCAATTCTTCGAGTTTACACGGCCTAATGAGCAGTTCTTC	CASSQFFEFTRPNEQFF
TRBJ1-3	.	.	TRBV11-2	TGTGCCAGCAGCCCCTCTGGAAACACCATATATTTT	CASSPSGNTIYF
TRBJ1-5	.	.	TRBV28	TGTGCCAGCAGACTGGGCGGAGGGGTTCATCAGCCCCAGCATTTT	CASRLGGGVHQPQHF
TRBJ2-7	.	.	TRBV28	TGTGCCAGCGGACCCCCGGCCTTGAGCTACGAGCAGTACTTC	CASGPPALSYEQYF
TRBJ2-2	.	.	TRBV27	TGTGCCAGCAGTAAGTTCGGGAGCACCGGGGAGCTGTTTTTT	CASSKFGSTGELFF
TRBJ1-5	TRBD1	.	TRBV4-3	TGCGCCAGCAGCCAAGCCAGGGGGCCCGATCAGCCCCAGCATTTT	CASSQARGPDQPQHF
TRBJ2-7	.	.	TRBV5-8	TGTGCCAGCAGCTTGCATAACGAGCAGTACTTC	CASSLHNEQYF
TRBJ2-1	TRBD2	.	TRBV7-2	TGTGCCAGCAGCTTATTCACTAGCGGGAGCGATGAGCAGTTCTTC	CASSLFTSGSDEQFF
TRBJ1-1	TRBD1	.	TRBV6-5	TGTGCCAGCAGTTTAGGACAGGCCCTGAACACTGAAGCTTTCTTT	CASSLGQALNTEAFF
TRBJ2-1	TRBD2	.	TRBV5-4	TGTGCCAGCAGCTTGCCGGGACTAGCGGGAGTGGTTGAGCAGTTCTTC	CASSLPGLAGVVEQFF
TRBJ1-6	.	.	TRBV5-1	TGCGCCAGCAGCTTGGGACAGTCCTATAATTCACCCCTCCACTTT	CASSLGQSYNSPLHF
TRBJ1-4	.	once	TRBV27	TGTGCCAGCAGTTTAATGGGGGGGAATAATGAAAAACTGTTTTTT	CASSLMGGNNEKLFF
TRBJ1-1	.	.	TRBV28	TGTGCCAGCAGTTTGGGTTACACTGAAGCTTTCTTT	CASSLGYTEAFF